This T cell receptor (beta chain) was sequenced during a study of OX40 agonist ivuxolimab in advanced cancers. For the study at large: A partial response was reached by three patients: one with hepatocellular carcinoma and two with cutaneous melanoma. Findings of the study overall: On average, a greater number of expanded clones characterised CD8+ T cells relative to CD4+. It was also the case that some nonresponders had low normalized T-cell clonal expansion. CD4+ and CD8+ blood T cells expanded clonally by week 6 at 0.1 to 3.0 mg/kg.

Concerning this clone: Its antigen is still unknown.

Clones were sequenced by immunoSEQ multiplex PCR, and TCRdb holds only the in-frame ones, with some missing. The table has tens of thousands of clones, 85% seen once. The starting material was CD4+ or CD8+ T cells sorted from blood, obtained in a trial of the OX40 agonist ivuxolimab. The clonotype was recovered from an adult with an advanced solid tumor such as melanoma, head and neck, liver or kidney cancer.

In DNA, the CDR3 is TGTGCCAGTACTCTAAGAGGGACTAGCGGGGAGCTGTTTTTT. It specifies CASTLRGTSGELFF. This rearrangement joins TRBV19 to TRBJ2-2; 8 bases fit TRBD2. The CDR3 totals 14 residues. V dropped 7 bases and J dropped 7; count of bases not matched to a gene: 8. Germline V gene lookup returns CDR1 LNHDA and CDR2 SQIVND (reference sequence).